A selection of T cell receptor beta chains follows, all from one sample in a study of T cells in Graves' hyperthyroidism and ophthalmopathy. TCRdb re-analysed the multiplex PCR reads in MiXCR, keeping a single row per CDR3 protein. The repertoire includes 450,000 to 650,000 distinct CDR3 sequences, approximately 17% of them detected once, and roughly a sixth sits in the top ten. The sample comprised blood. The origin of the receptors is a woman aged 18-29 years with Graves' ophthalmopathy. CDR3s include the opening cysteine and the closing phenylalanine or tryptophan. D genes are given only for firm matches. The size of a clone is reported for some rows only, either as once, few or many, or as a class for expanded clones.

J,V,D,size,length,CDR3,DNA
TRBJ1-2,TRBV9,TRBD1,few,14,CASSEDRGQGGYTF,TGTGCCAGCAGCGAGGACAGGGGACAAGGTGGCTACACCTTC
TRBJ1-2,TRBV12-5,TRBD1,few,14,CASGLATGNYGYTF,TGTGCTAGTGGTTTGGCGACAGGGAACTATGGCTACACCTTC
TRBJ2-2,TRBV29-1,TRBD1,NA,13,CSLQGADTGELFF,TGCAGCCTCCAGGGGGCCGACACCGGGGAGCTGTTTTTT
TRBJ1-1,TRBV27,NA,many,15,CASSLSRGGDTEAFF,TGTGCCAGCAGTTTATCTCGGGGGGGGGACACTGAAGCTTTCTTT
TRBJ2-1,TRBV19,TRBD2,NA,16,CASSDSWASGRDEQFF,TGTGCCAGTAGTGACTCCTGGGCTAGCGGGAGGGATGAGCAGTTCTTC
TRBJ2-3,TRBV30,TRBD1,many,15,CAWSVEGGVSDTQYF,TGTGCCTGGAGTGTTGAAGGGGGCGTGTCAGATACGCAGTATTTT
TRBJ1-2,TRBV6-1,NA,few,11,CASREGYGYTF,TGTGCCAGCAGGGAGGGCTATGGCTACACCTTC
TRBJ1-3,TRBV30,NA,few,14,CASHPPSSGNTIYF,TGTGCCTCCCACCCACCGAGCTCTGGAAACACCATATATTTT
TRBJ2-7,TRBV2,NA,many,14,CASKREDISLEQYF,TGTGCCAGCAAGAGGGAGGATATCTCCCTCGAGCAGTACTTC
TRBJ1-1,TRBV7-9,NA,few,14,CASSLEVGFTEAFF,TGTGCCAGCAGCTTAGAGGTGGGATTCACTGAAGCTTTCTTT
TRBJ2-1,TRBV29-1,TRBD2,NA,19,CSARVRRLALPRSYNEQFF,TGCAGCGCGAGAGTCCGCCGACTAGCCCTCCCGCGCTCCTACAATGAGCAGTTCTTC
TRBJ2-7,TRBV4-1,NA,few,16,CASSQQTASYTYEQYF,TGCGCCAGCAGCCAACAAACGGCTTCCTATACCTACGAGCAGTACTTC
TRBJ1-4,TRBV5-1,TRBD1,once,15,CASSIQGATNEKLFF,TGCGCCAGCAGCATCCAGGGGGCAACTAATGAAAAACTGTTTTTT
TRBJ1-2,TRBV12-3/TRBV12-4,TRBD1,many,18,CASSSRSPPPGQRYGYTF,TGTGCCAGCAGTTCCCGGAGCCCCCCTCCGGGACAGCGATATGGCTACACCTTC
TRBJ2-1,TRBV7-3,TRBD2,NA,21,CASSPLGGGLAGGSSYNEQFF,TGTGCCAGCAGCCCCCTCGGGGGTGGACTAGCGGGAGGAAGCTCCTACAATGAGCAGTTCTTC
TRBJ2-1,TRBV27,NA,few,15,CASSLGGVGFDEQFF,TGTGCCAGCAGTTTAGGTGGGGTTGGGTTCGATGAGCAGTTCTTC
TRBJ1-3,TRBV6-5,NA,NA,15,CASSLDGGTGNTIYF,TGTGCCAGCAGTTTGGACGGGGGGACTGGAAACACCATATATTTT